A single sample is the source of the 32 T cell receptor beta chains below, sequenced in a study of tumor-infiltrating lymphocytes in primary liver carcinoma. The authors made TCR beta cDNA from about 500 ng total RNA with a constant-region primer. Three rounds of nested multiplex PCR with slightly modified ARM-PCR produced TCR beta libraries. TRBV1-TRBV30 forward primers paired with a C-beta reverse primer drove the first two PCR rounds, ten to eleven cycles each. From the multiplex PCR reads, TCRdb called clonotypes with MiXCR, one entry per CDR3 protein. Found here are approximately 300,000 distinct CDR3 sequences, more than 55% of them singletons; the top ten hold about 9.4%. The blood RNA (from unsorted whole blood) was obtained, and germline DNA was also extracted. Sequenced sample: peripheral blood. Receptor source: a man in his forties with primary liver carcinoma and hepatitis B virus infection.

This clonotype was found many times. The chain couples TRBV11-2 to TRBJ2-3; TRBD1 matches 7 bases. Germline trimming cut 5 bases from V and 5 bases from J; bases unmatched to any gene: 13. This CDR3 comprises 16 residues. Per the germline V gene, CDR1 is SGHAT and CDR2 is FQNNGV. The CDR3 coding sequence is TGTGCCAGCAGCCTACTAGTCGGGACAGCTTTAGATACGCAGTATTTT. This translates into CASSLLVGTALDTQYF.

Note on this clonotype: One end of the junction is discordant with germline, which a read error may explain. The chain employs TRBV24-1 and TRBJ2-1, with D unresolved. Germline-derived CDR1 and CDR2 are KGHDR and SFDVKD. The CDR3 spans 12 residues. CDR3 protein: CATSELQGEQLF. In DNA, the CDR3 is TGTGCCACCAGTGAACTTCAAGGTGAGCAGCTCTTT.

With regard to this clonotype: A read error may be the cause here, since a much bigger clone is one base away. The J gene is TRBJ2-7, the V gene TRBV6-2 or TRBV6-3, with unresolved D. There are 14 residues in the CDR3. Trimming shortened V by 0 bases and J by 2 bases, and 8 bases separated the two germline ends. Germline lookup yields CDR1 MNHEY and CDR2 SVGEGT. CDR3 residues: CASSYSVETYEQYF. CDR3 DNA: TGTGCCAGCAGTTACTCAGTTGAAACCTACGAGCAGTACTTC.

Points on this clonotype: This CDR3 is missing its conserved last phenylalanine or tryptophan, likely due to a read error. This chain links TRBV6-5 with TRBJ2-3; 10 nucleotides line up with TRBD2. CDR3 length equals 15 residues. Germline loops: CDR1 MNHEY, CDR2 SVGAGI. Here the CDR3 DNA reads TGTGCAAGCAACCCGGGACTAGCGAGAACAGATACGCAGTATTAT. Its protein product is CASNPGLARTDTQYY.

On this clonotype: A much larger clone is a single base away; this may be a read error. This rearrangement joins TRBV6-5 to TRBJ2-7; possibly TRBD2 for D (6 bases). CDR3 length: 14 amino acids. V was cut by 7 bases and J by 3 bases, with 16 bases left in between. Per germline, CDR1 MNHEY and CDR2 SVGAGI. The CDR3 protein is CASTPETGVYEQYF. Written as DNA, the CDR3 is TGTGCCAGCACCCCCGAGACGGGGGTCTACGAGCAGTACTTC.

This clonotype came up many times. V is TRBV4-1 and J is TRBJ2-7, with 10 bases matching TRBD2. V dropped 0 bases and J dropped 5; count of bases not matched to a gene: 10. The CDR3 extends over 17 amino acids. Per germline, CDR1 MGHRA and CDR2 YSYEKL. The CDR3: CASSQDPVASGSHEQYF. CDR3 nucleotides: TGCGCCAGCAGCCAAGATCCGGTAGCTAGCGGGAGTCACGAGCAGTACTTC.

As for this clonotype: A junction end diverges from the germline sequence, so it may reflect a read error. V is TRBV11-2 and J is TRBJ2-2; D not resolved. Germline V gives CDR1 SGHAT, CDR2 FQNNGV. The CDR3 is 15 amino acids. The CDR3 here is CASSLVSKSTVELFF. In DNA form, the CDR3 reads TGTGCCAGCAGCTTAGTCTCGAAGAGCACCGTGGAGCTGTTTTTT.

A word on this clonotype: This may be a read error: a much more frequent sequence differs by one nucleotide. The chain couples TRBV6-6 to TRBJ1-1; D may be TRBD1 (6 bases). CDR3 length: 13 amino acids. CDR1 and CDR2 (germline): MNHNY, SVGAGI (reference sequence). The V gene lost 6 bases and the J gene lost 4 bases, with 12 bases spanning the gap. CDR3 in amino acids: CASRVRGSTEAFF. The CDR3 bases are TGTGCCAGCAGGGTAAGGGGGAGCACTGAAGCTTTCTTT.

A remark on this clonotype: An end of the junction does not agree with germline; a read error may underlie this. The chain has TRBV12-3 or TRBV12-4 and TRBJ2-2; no reliable D call. This CDR3 region has 12 residues. In DNA, the CDR3 is TGTACCAGCACCACGCTCTCCGGGGAGCTGTTTTTT. This encodes CTSTTLSGELFF.

The chain uses TRBV21-1 and TRBJ2-4; the tabulated D call, TRBD2, remains unverified against the DNA. TRBV21-1 is assigned pseudogene status. The CDR3 totals 20 residues. The CDR3 DNA reads TGTGCCAGCAGAGTCGCCCCGGGACTAGCGGGAGGGTTAGCCAAAAACATTCAGTACTTC. Encoded protein: CASRVAPGLAGGLAKNIQYF.

This clonotype was detected only once. Just one base apart from a much larger clone, this may be a read error. The chain joins TRBV5-6 to TRBJ1-2; 10 nucleotides line up with TRBD1. Germline-derived CDR1 and CDR2 are SGHDT and YYEEEE. The CDR3 has 15 residues. In DNA, the CDR3 is TGTGCCAGCAGCTACCGGGACAGGGGAGGCTATGGCTACATCTTC. Its protein product is CASSYRDRGGYGYIF.

This clonotype was recorded a few times. V is TRBV5-4 and J is TRBJ2-2; 10 bases align to TRBD1. After removal of 9 bases from V and 4 bases from J, the junction contained 12 bases not matched to a gene. Germline V lookup: CDR1 SGHNT, CDR2 YYREEE (reference sequence). The CDR3 is 16 amino acids. CDR3 residues: CATRRGQGSVTGELFF. The CDR3 DNA sequence: TGTGCCACCCGGAGGGGACAGGGGTCGGTCACCGGGGAGCTGTTTTTT. Full variable domain (remainder filled in from reference TRBV5-4 and TRBJ2-2): ETGVTQSPTHLIKTRGQQVTLRCSSQSGHNTVSWYQQALGQGPQFIFQYYREEENGRGNFPPRFSGLQFPNYSSELNVNALELDDSALYLCATRRGQGSVTGELFFGEGSRLTVL.

The chain combines TRBV28 with TRBJ2-3, with 7 bases identical to TRBD2. V shed 7 bases, J shed 3 bases, and the junction held 1 base outside the gene matches. CDR3 size: 12 residues. Looked up from germline, CDR1 is MDHEN and CDR2 is SYDVKM. CDR3 bases: TGTGCCAGCAAAGCGGGGACAGATACGCAGTATTTT. Its translation is CASKAGTDTQYF.

Turning to this clonotype: This clone may be a read error of a much larger clone one base away. The V gene is TRBV11-2, the J gene TRBJ2-1; 7 bases line up with TRBD2. CDR1 and CDR2 (germline): SGHAT, FQNNGV. The CDR3 covers 16 residues. CDR3 sequence: CAISVPSSGGYNEQFF. The CDR3 bases are TGTGCCATCAGCGTCCCCTCGTCGGGAGGATACAATGAGCAGTTCTTC.

There are many counts of this clonotype. This chain connects TRBV6-5 to TRBJ2-1, with 12 bases matching TRBD2. With V trimmed by 6 bases and J by 6 bases, 3 bases remained unmatched. Per germline, CDR1 MNHEY and CDR2 SVGAGI. The CDR3 has 14 residues. The chain's CDR3 is CASRTSGSINEQFF. CDR3 bases: TGTGCCAGCAGGACTAGCGGGAGTATCAATGAGCAGTTCTTC.

A note on this clonotype: A much larger clone lies a single base off, so this may be a read error. The chain couples TRBV29-1 to TRBJ1-1; the D gene is possibly TRBD1 (6 bases). This CDR3 spans 12 amino acids. Trimming left V 7 bases short and J 7 bases short, with 16 bases between. CDR1 is SQVTM, CDR2 ANQGSEA, per germline. The CDR3 DNA sequence: TGCAGCGCACAGGGTTGGGGCATTGAAGCTTTCTTT. This codes for CSAQGWGIEAFF.

In regard to this clonotype: This may be a read error: a much more frequent sequence differs by one nucleotide. J is TRBJ2-7 and V is TRBV4-2; TRBD2 might be the D (6 bases). The CDR3 extends over 15 amino acids. Germline values: CDR1 LGHNA, CDR2 YNFKEQ. The V and J ends lost 3 bases and 4 bases respectively, with 16 bases between them. DNA for the CDR3: TGTGCCAGCAGCCATGATCCTAATAGCGGTTACGAGCAGTACTTC. Its protein is CASSHDPNSGYEQYF.

Turning to this clonotype: A much larger clone lies a single base off, so this may be a read error. The chain links TRBV6-6 to TRBJ2-7, with 10 bases identical to TRBD2. Unmatched junction bases numbered 12, after V lost 8 bases and J lost 5 bases. Germline CDR1 is MNHNY and CDR2 is SVGAGI (reference sequence). CDR3 size: 15 residues. CDR3 amino acids: CASGDGQREGHEQYF. The DNA of the CDR3 is TGTGCCAGCGGAGACGGTCAGCGGGAGGGGCACGAGCAGTACTTC.

A note on this clonotype: A much bigger clone sits one base away, suggesting this may be a read error. The V gene is TRBV10-3, the J gene TRBJ1-5; D perhaps matches TRBD1 (6 bases). Looked up from germline, CDR1 is ENHRY and CDR2 is SYGVKD. The CDR3 totals 14 residues. The CDR3 reads CAISVGGGDQPKHF. The CDR3 DNA follows: TGTGCCATCAGTGTGGGAGGGGGAGACCAGCCCAAGCATTTT.

The chain carries TRBV6-2 or TRBV6-3 and TRBJ2-3; 11 nucleotides match TRBD2. V shed 6 bases, J shed 8 bases, and the junction held 10 bases outside the gene matches. Per the germline V gene, CDR1 is MNHEY and CDR2 is SVGEGT. CDR3 length: 15 amino acids. The CDR3 nucleotides are TGTGCCAGCAGCCTCACTAGCGGGAGTCCGGGTACGCAGTATTTT. Protein product: CASSLTSGSPGTQYF.

This clonotype was seen only a few times. The chain has TRBV6-4 and TRBJ1-1, with D possibly TRBD1 on 5 matching bases. From germline, CDR1 is MRHNA and CDR2 SNTAGT. Between the trimmed V and J ends, which lost 2 bases and 11 bases, there was a span of 15 bases. The CDR3 is 13 residues long. The CDR3 loop is CASSDGAGGSAFF. CDR3 DNA: TGTGCCAGCAGTGACGGTGCTGGGGGGTCGGCTTTCTTT.

The sample holds one count of this clonotype. The junction differs from germline at one of its ends, possibly a read error. This chain links TRBV7-8 with TRBJ2-3; D uncertain. The CDR3 spans 11 residues. CDR1 SGHVS and CDR2 FQNEAQ come from the germline V gene. The chain's CDR3 is CASTLEDTQYF. The CDR3 nucleotides read TGTGCCAGCACCTTAGAAGATACGCAGTATTTT.

CDR3 DNA sequence: TGTGCCAGCAGTGAAATTGGGGGGGCGCGAGGAGGCTACACCTTC. It yields the protein CASSEIGGARGGYTF. The chain recombines TRBV2 with TRBJ1-2; D might be TRBD1 (6 bases). This CDR3 spans 15 amino acids. CDR1 SNHLY and CDR2 FYNNEI come from the germline V gene. Trimming took 2 bases from V and 8 from J, leaving 18 bases between them. The full variable domain, with the rest looked up from reference TRBV2 and TRBJ1-2, is EPEVTQTPSHQVTQMGQEVILRCVPISNHLYFYWYRQILGQKVEFLVSFYNNEISEKSEIFDDQFSVERPDGSNFTLKIRSTKLEDSAMYFCASSEIGGARGGYTFGSGTRLTVV.

To note about this clonotype: Since a much larger clone is just one base distant, this may be a read error. The V call is TRBV12-3 or TRBV12-4, the J call TRBJ1-1; D not resolved. Trimming pared 6 bases from V and 6 bases from J, leaving 17 bases between. The CDR3 has 14 residues. CDR3 DNA sequence: TGTGCCAGCAGCCTCGTCCGGGGAAGAGCTGAAGCTTTCTTT. It yields the protein CASSLVRGRAEAFF.

The chain has TRBV7-2 and TRBJ2-7; no definite D call. In germline, CDR1 is SGHTA, CDR2 FQGNSA. Trimming took off 4 bases at V and 4 bases at J, with 14 bases between the two ends. The CDR3 consists of 14 residues. The CDR3 DNA reads TGTGCCAGCAGCTCTGCCAGAGATTTTTACGAGCAGTACTTC. Its translation: CASSSARDFYEQYF.

Of note for this clonotype: A much more abundant neighbour one base away suggests this may be a read error. The rearrangement joins TRBV4-1 to TRBJ2-7, with D possibly called TRBD1 or TRBD2 (5 bases each). The CDR3 contains 15 residues. The germline V gene has CDR1 MGHRA and CDR2 YSYEKL. CDR3 residues: CASSQGDAYSYAQYF. The CDR3 DNA reads as TGCGCCAGCAGCCAAGGGGACGCCTACTCCTACGCGCAGTACTTC.

This clonotype turned up a few times. The chain joins TRBV7-8 to TRBJ2-1; either TRBD1 or TRBD2 may fit D (6 bases each). The V end lost 1 base, the J end lost 3 bases, and 16 bases lay between the germline ends. The length of the CDR3 is 17 residues. CDR1 and CDR2 from the germline V gene are SGHVS and FQNEAQ. This CDR3 is CASSLVRGAVVYNEQFF. DNA of the CDR3: TGTGCCAGCAGCTTAGTTAGGGGGGCGGTAGTCTACAATGAGCAGTTCTTC.

As to this clonotype: An end of the junction differs from the germline gene, which may be a read error. The chain carries TRBV10-2 and TRBJ2-7; 10 bases line up with TRBD1. Germline V gives CDR1 WSHSY, CDR2 SAAADI. The length of the CDR3 is 15 residues. This chain's CDR3 is CASCESRQGASEQYF. The CDR3 DNA is TGCGCCAGCTGTGAGTCGAGACAGGGGGCGTCCGAGCAGTACTTC.

On this clonotype: A read error is possible here, since a much larger clone lies one base away. This chain uses TRBV6-2 or TRBV6-3 with TRBJ1-5; 11 positions match TRBD1. The CDR3 covers 17 residues. Germline CDR1 is MNHEY and CDR2 is SVGEGT. CDR3 loop: CASSYKLGQGANQSQHF. In nucleotides, the CDR3 is TGTGCCAGCAGTTACAAGTTAGGACAGGGGGCGAATCAGTCCCAGCATTTT.

This chain connects TRBV28 to TRBJ1-5; perhaps TRBD1 as D (6 bases). Trimming stripped 5 bases from V and 7 bases from J, with 12 bases between. The CDR3 has 13 residues. Germline V lookup: CDR1 MDHEN, CDR2 SYDVKM. CDR3 in amino acids: CASSVHREQPQHF. CDR3 coding DNA: TGTGCCAGCAGTGTACACAGGGAACAGCCCCAGCATTTT.

A word on this clonotype: Possible read error: a much larger clone is one base away. The chain links TRBV29-1 to TRBJ2-3; no clear D. Germline lookup yields CDR1 SQVTM and CDR2 ANQGSEA. CDR3 length equals 11 residues. CDR3 residues: CSLEARDTRYF. CDR3 nucleotides: TGCAGCCTCGAAGCGAGAGATACGCGGTATTTT.

Points on this clonotype: Germline is not matched at one junction end, which may reflect a read error. The chain carries TRBV24-1 and TRBJ2-1; 8 bases line up with TRBD1. The CDR3 loop spans 15 amino acids. Germline V gives CDR1 KGHDR, CDR2 SFDVKD. The CDR3 is CATGDRSTGVNEQFF. CDR3 bases: TGTGCCACCGGTGACCGATCGACAGGGGTCAATGAGCAGTTCTTC.